This record looks at one TCR beta chain sequence and its context. Its target is unknown. The CDR3 covers 15 residues. Between the trimmed V and J ends, which lost 5 bases and 0 bases, there was a span of 11 bases. Germline lookup yields CDR1 LNHDA and CDR2 SQIVND (reference sequence). The table came from immunoSEQ multiplex PCR; TCRdb's copy has only in-frame clones and leaves some out. The sample shows 12,000 or so clones, approximately 89% of them seen only once. Time point here: postoperative day 105 after intestinal transplantation (dayNNNN = postoperative day). The record originates from a study of graft-versus-host responses after intestinal transplantation. Across the whole study: As for transplant type, recipients had multivisceral, liver-intestinal, or isolated intestinal grafts. The recipients all started with anti-thymocyte globulin induction and then took tacrolimus and steroids for about 3 years.

Study-wide findings and caveats: After transplant, early declines in HvG clones were associated with peak levels of circulating GvH clones. Recipient marrow contained GvH clones, some of which appeared first in ileum or blood.

This chain uses TRBV19 with TRBJ2-4, with a possible D match to TRBD2 (5 bases). The input for sequencing was PBMCs, taken 105 days after intestinal transplantation. This sequence originates from a human patient who received an intestinal transplant, so some T cells may come from the graft donor. The CDR3 reads CASSPPRGAKNIQYF. DNA for the CDR3: TGTGCCAGTAGTCCCCCACGGGGAGCCAAAAACATTCAGTACTTC.